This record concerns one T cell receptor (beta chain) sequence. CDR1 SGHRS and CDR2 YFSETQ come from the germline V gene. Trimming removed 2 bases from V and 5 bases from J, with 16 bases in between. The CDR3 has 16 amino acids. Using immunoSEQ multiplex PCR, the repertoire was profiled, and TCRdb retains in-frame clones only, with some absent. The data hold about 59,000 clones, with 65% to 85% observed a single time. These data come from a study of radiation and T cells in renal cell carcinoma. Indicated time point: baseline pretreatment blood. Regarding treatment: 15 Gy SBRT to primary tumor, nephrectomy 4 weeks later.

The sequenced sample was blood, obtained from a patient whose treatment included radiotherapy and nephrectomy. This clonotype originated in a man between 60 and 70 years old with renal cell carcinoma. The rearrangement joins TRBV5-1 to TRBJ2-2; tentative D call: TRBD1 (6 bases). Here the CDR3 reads CASSFQGGIGTGELFF. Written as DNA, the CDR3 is TGCGCCAGCAGCTTTCAAGGGGGAATAGGAACCGGGGAGCTGTTTTTT.